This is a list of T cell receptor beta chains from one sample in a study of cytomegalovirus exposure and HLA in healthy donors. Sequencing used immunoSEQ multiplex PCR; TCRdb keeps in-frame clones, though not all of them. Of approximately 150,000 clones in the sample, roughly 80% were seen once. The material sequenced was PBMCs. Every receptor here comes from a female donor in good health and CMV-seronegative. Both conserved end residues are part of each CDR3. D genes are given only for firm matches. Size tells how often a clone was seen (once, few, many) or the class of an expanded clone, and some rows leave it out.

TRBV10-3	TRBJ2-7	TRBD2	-	TGTGCCATCAGTGACCAAAAAGGACTAGCGGCCAAGGGGGAGCAGTACTTC	CAISDQKGLAAKGEQYF
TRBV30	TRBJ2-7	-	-	TGTGCCTGGAGTGGGCCCCCGGGGGGCGTCCCCTACGAGCAGTACTTC	CAWSGPPGGVPYEQYF
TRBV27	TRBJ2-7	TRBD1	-	TGTGCCAGCGGGGAACTCCCCCGACGACAGGGGCAGTACTTC	CASGELPRRQGQYF
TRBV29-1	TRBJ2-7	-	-	TGCAGCGCTGAAGTGGAGCCGGTCTACGAGCAGTACTTC	CSAEVEPVYEQYF
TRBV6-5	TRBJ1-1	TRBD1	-	TGTGCCAGCACCAACGGGGACAGCGCGAACACTGAAGCTTTCTTT	CASTNGDSANTEAFF
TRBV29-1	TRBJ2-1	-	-	TGCAGCGTTGCTTCGGATGAGCAGTTCTTC	CSVASDEQFF
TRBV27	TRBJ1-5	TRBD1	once	TGTGCCAGCAGTCCAAGACAGGGCGGGCAGCCCCAGCATTTT	CASSPRQGGQPQHF
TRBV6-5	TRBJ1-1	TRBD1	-	TGTGCCAGCAGCTTTACAGGGGGCGCCCGGACTGAAGCTTTCTTT	CASSFTGGARTEAFF
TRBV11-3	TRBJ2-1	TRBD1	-	TGTGCCAGCAGCTTAGGTCAGGGGGCGGACAATGAGCAGTTCTTC	CASSLGQGADNEQFF
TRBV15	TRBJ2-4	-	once	TGTGCCACCAGCAGAGATCCGCCACGACAAAACCGGTTAGCCAAAAACATTCAGTACTTC	CATSRDPPRQNRLAKNIQYF
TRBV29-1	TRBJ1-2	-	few	TGCAGCGTTGAGTGGCTGAACTATGGCTACACCTTC	CSVEWLNYGYTF
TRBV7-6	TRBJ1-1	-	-	TGTGCCAGCAGCCGACAAGGCCCGAACACTGAAGCTTTCTTT	CASSRQGPNTEAFF
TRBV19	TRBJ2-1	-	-	TGTGCCAGTAGGGGGGGGCTCGAAGGCAATGAGCAGTTCTTC	CASRGGLEGNEQFF
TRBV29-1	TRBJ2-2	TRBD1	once	TGCAGCGTTGGGTCGAGACAGGGAATTTCCGGGGAGCTGTTTTTT	CSVGSRQGISGELFF
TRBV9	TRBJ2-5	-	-	TGTGCCAGCAGCGTAGATGGGGGGGAGACCCAGTACTTC	CASSVDGGETQYF
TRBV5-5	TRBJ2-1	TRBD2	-	TGTGCCAGCAGCGGGGCCCTAAGCGGGACTAATCGTGAGCAGTTCTTC	CASSGALSGTNREQFF
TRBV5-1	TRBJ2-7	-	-	TGCGCCAGCAGCTTGGTCCCCTCAGGGATCGACCACTACGAGCAGTACTTC	CASSLVPSGIDHYEQYF
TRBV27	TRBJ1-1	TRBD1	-	TGTGCCAGCAGTCCGATCACAGGGGTTGGAGCTTTCTTT	CASSPITGVGAFF
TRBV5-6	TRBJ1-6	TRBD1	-	TGTGCCAGCAACATACAGGGGGTTAATAATTCACCCCTCCACTTT	CASNIQGVNNSPLHF
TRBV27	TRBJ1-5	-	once	TGTGCCAGCAGTTTGGCCCCGGCGGGCAATCAGCCCCAGCATTTT	CASSLAPAGNQPQHF
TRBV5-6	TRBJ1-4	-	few	TGTGCCAGCAGCCCGGACATATCTGCAACTAATGAAAAACTGTTTTTT	CASSPDISATNEKLFF
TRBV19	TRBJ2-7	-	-	TGTGCCAGTGGACAGTTCTACGAGCAGTACTTC	CASGQFYEQYF
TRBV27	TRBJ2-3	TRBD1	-	TGTGCCAGCAGTTTCAAAGACAGGGACACAGATACGCAGTATTTT	CASSFKDRDTDTQYF